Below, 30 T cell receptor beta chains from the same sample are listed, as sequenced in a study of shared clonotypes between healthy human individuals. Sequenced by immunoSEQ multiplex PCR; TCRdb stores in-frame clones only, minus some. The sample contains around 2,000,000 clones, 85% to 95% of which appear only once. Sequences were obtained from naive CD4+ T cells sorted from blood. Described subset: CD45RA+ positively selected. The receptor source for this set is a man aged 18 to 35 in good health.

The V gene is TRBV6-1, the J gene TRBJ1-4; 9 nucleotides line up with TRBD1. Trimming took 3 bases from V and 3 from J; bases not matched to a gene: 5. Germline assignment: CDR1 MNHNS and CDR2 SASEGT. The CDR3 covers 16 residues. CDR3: CASSEGQGVANEKLFF. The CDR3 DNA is TGTGCCAGCAGTGAGGGACAGGGTGTTGCTAATGAAAAACTGTTTTTT.

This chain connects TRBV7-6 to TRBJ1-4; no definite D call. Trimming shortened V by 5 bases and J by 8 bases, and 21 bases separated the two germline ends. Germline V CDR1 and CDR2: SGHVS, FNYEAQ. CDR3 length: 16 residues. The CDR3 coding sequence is TGTGCCAGCAGCCTTACGGGCCCCGAAGGGCGCGAAAAACTGTTTTTT. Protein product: CASSLTGPEGREKLFF.

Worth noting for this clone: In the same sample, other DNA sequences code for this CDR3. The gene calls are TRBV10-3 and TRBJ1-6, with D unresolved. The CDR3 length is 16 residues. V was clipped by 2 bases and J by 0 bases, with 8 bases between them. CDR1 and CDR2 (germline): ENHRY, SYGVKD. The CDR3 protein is CAISEGGSSYNSPLHF. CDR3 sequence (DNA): TGTGCCATCAGTGAGGGCGGGAGCTCCTATAATTCACCCCTCCACTTT.

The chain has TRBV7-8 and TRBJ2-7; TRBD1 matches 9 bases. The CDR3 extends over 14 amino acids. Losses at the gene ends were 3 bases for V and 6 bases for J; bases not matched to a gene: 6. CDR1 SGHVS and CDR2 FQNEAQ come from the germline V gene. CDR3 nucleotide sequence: TGTGCCAGCAGCTTCCCGGGACAGGGTCTCGAGCAGTACTTC. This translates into CASSFPGQGLEQYF.

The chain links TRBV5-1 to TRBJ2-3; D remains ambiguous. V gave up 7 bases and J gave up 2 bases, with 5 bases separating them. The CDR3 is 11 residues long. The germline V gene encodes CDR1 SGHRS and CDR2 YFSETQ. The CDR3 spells CASADTDTQYF. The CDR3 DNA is TGCGCCAGCGCTGACACAGATACGCAGTATTTT.

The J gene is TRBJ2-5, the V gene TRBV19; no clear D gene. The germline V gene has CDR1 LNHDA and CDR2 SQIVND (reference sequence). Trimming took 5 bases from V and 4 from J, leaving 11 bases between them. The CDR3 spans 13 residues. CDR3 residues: CASSEVWGETQYF. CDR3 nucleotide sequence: TGTGCCAGTAGTGAGGTTTGGGGAGAGACCCAGTACTTC.

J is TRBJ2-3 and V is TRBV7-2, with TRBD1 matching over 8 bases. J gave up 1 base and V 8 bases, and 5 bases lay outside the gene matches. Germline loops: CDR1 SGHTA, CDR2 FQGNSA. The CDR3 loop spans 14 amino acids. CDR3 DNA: TGTGCCAGCGGGGGACAGGCGGGCACAGATACGCAGTATTTT. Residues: CASGGQAGTDTQYF.

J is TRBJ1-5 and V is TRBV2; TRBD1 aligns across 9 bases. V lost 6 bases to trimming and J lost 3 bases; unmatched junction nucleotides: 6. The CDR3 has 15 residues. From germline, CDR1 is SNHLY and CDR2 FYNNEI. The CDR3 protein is CASRRDRGVNQPQHF. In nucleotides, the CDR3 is TGTGCCAGCAGGAGAGACAGGGGGGTCAATCAGCCCCAGCATTTT.

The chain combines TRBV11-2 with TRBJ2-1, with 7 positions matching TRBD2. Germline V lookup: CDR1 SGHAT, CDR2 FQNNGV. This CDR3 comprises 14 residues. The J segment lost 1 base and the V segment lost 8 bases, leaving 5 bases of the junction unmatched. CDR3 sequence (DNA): TGTGCCAGCGGACTCGGGGGGTCCTACAATGAGCAGTTCTTC. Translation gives CASGLGGSYNEQFF.

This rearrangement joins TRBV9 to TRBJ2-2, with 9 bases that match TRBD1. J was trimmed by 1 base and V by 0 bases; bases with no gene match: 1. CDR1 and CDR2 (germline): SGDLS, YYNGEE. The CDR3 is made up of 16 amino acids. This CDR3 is CASSVVGQGNTGELFF. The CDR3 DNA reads TGTGCCAGCAGCGTAGTGGGACAGGGGAACACCGGGGAGCTGTTTTTT. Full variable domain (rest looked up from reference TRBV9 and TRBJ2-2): DSGVTQTPKHLITATGQRVTLRCSPRSGDLSVYWYQQSLDQGLQFLIQYYNGEERAKGNILERFSAQQFPDLHSELNLSSLELGDSALYFCASSVVGQGNTGELFFGEGSRLTVL.

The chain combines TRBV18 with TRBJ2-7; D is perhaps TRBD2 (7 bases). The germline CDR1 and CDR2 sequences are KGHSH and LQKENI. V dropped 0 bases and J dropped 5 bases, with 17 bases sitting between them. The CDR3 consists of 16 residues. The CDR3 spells CASSPPFPGGRNEQYF. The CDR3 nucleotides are TGTGCCAGCTCACCACCGTTCCCGGGGGGCCGAAACGAGCAGTACTTC.

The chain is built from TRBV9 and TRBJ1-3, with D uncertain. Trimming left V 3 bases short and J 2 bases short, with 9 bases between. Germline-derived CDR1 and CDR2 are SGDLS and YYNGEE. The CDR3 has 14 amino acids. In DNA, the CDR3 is TGTGCCAGCAGCGACGTAAGGGCTGGAAACACCATATATTTT. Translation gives CASSDVRAGNTIYF.

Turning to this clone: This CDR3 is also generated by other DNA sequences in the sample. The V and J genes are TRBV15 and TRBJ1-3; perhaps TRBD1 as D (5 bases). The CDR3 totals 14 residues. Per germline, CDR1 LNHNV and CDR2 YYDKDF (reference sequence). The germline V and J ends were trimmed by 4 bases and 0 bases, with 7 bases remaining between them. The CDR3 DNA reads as TGTGCCACCAGCACCGGGGGCTCTGGAAACACCATATATTTT. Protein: CATSTGGSGNTIYF.

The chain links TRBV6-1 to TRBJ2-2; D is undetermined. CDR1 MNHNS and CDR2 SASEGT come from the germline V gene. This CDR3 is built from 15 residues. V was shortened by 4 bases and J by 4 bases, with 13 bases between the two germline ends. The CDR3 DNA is TGTGCCAGCAGTGTATCACACGAGATCACCGGGGAGCTGTTTTTT. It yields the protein CASSVSHEITGELFF.

CDR3 bases: TGTGCCAGCAGTTTGGCGCAGCCGAACACTGAAGCTTTCTTT. It yields the protein CASSLAQPNTEAFF. This sequence joins TRBV28 and TRBJ1-1, with D uncertain. The V end lost 3 bases, the J end lost 1 base, and 9 bases lay between the germline ends. The CDR3 totals 14 residues. Germline V gives CDR1 MDHEN, CDR2 SYDVKM.

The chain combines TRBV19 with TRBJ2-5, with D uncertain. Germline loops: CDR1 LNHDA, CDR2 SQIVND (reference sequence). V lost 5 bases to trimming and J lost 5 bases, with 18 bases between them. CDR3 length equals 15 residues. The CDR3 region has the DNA TGTGCCAGTAGTCCCAACTATGGAGATCGGGAGACCCAGTACTTC. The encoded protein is CASSPNYGDRETQYF. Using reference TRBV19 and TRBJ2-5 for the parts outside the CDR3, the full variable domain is DGGITQSPKYLFRKEGQNVTLSCEQNLNHDAMYWYRQDPGQGLRLIYYSQIVNDFQKGDIAEGYSVSREKKESFPLTVTSAQKNPTAFYLCASSPNYGDRETQYFGPGTRLLVL.

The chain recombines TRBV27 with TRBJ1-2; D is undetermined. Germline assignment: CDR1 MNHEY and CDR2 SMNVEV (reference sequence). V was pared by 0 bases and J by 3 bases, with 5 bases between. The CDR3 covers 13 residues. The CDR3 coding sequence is TGTGCCAGCAGTTTATCGAACCACTATGGCTACACCTTC. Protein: CASSLSNHYGYTF.

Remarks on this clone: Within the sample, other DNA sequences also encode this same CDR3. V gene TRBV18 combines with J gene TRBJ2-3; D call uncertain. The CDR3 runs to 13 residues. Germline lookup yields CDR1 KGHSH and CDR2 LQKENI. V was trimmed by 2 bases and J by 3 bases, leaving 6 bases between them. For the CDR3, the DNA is TGTGCCAGCTCACCAGTGGGAACAGATACGCAGTATTTT. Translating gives CASSPVGTDTQYF.

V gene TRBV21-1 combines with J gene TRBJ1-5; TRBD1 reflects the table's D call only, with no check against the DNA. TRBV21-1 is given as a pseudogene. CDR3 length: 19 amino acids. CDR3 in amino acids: CASSKSTGTGPYSNQPQHF. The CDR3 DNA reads TGTGCCAGCAGCAAGTCCACCGGGACAGGGCCTTATAGCAATCAGCCCCAGCATTTT.

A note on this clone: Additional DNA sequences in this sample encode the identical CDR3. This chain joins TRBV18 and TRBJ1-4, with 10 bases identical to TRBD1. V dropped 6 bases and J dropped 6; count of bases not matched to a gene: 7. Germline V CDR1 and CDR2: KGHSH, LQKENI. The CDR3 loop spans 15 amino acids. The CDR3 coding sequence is TGTGCCAGCTCCCCTGACAGGGGGCGCGATGAAAAACTGTTTTTT. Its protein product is CASSPDRGRDEKLFF.

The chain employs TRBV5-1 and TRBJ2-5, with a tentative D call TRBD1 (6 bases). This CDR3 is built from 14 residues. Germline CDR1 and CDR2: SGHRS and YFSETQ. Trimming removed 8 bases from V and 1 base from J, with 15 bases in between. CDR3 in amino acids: CARQREGVQETQYF. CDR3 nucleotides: TGCGCCAGGCAGCGCGAGGGGGTCCAAGAGACCCAGTACTTC.

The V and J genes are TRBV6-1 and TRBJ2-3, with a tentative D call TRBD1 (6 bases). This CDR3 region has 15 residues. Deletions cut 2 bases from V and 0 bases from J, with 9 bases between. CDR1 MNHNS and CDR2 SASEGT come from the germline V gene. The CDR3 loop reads CASSETRGSTDTQYF. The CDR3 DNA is TGTGCCAGCAGTGAAACCAGGGGTAGCACAGATACGCAGTATTTT.

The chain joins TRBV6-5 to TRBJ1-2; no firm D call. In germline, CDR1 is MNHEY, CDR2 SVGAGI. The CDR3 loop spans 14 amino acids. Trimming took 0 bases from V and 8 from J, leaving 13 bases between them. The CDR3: CASSYSRASPGYTF. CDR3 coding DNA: TGTGCCAGCAGTTACTCCCGGGCCAGCCCAGGCTACACCTTC.

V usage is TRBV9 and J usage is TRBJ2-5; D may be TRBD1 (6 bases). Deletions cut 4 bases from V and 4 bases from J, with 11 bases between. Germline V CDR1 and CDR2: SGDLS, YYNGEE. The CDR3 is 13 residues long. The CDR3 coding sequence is TGTGCCAGCAGCACGGACAGTGGAGAGACCCAGTACTTC. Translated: CASSTDSGETQYF.

Here the CDR3 reads CASSPGGAATNEKLFF. The CDR3 nucleotides are TGTGCCAGCAGCCCAGGGGGAGCAGCAACTAATGAAAAACTGTTTTTT. The V and J genes are TRBV7-2 and TRBJ1-4; 7 bases are a match to TRBD1. The junction had 6 bases not matched to a gene; V was cut back by 5 bases and J by 0 bases. The germline CDR1 and CDR2 sequences are SGHTA and FQGNSA. CDR3 size: 16 residues.

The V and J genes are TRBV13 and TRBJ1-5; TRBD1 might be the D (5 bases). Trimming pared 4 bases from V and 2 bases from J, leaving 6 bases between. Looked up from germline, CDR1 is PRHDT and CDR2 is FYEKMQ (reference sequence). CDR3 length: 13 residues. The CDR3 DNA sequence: TGTGCCAGCAGCTCGACAGGCAATCAGCCCCAGCATTTT. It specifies CASSSTGNQPQHF.

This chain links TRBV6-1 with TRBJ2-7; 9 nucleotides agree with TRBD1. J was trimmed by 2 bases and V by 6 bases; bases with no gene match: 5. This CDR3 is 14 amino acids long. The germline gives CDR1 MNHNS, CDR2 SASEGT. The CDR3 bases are TGTGCCAGCAGAATGGGGGACAGGGCCTACGAGCAGTACTTC. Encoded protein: CASRMGDRAYEQYF.

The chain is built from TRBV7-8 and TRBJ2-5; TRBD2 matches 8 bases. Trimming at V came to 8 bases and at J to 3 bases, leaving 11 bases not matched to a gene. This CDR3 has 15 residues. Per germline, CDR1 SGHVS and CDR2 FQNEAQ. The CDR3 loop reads CASAPPTGGKETQYF. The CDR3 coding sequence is TGTGCCAGCGCCCCACCCACGGGGGGGAAAGAGACCCAGTACTTC.

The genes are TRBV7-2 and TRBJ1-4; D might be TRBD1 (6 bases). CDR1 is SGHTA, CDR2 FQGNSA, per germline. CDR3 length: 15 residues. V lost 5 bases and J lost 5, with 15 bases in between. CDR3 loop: CASSHRGIGNEKLFF. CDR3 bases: TGTGCCAGCAGCCATAGGGGGATCGGGAATGAAAAACTGTTTTTT.

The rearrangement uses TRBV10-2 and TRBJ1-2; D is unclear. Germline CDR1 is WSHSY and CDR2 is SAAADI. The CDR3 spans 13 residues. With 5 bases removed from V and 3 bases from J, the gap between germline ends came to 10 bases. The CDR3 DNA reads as TGCGCCAGCAGTTCGGGTTGGGACTATGGCTACACCTTC. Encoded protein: CASSSGWDYGYTF.